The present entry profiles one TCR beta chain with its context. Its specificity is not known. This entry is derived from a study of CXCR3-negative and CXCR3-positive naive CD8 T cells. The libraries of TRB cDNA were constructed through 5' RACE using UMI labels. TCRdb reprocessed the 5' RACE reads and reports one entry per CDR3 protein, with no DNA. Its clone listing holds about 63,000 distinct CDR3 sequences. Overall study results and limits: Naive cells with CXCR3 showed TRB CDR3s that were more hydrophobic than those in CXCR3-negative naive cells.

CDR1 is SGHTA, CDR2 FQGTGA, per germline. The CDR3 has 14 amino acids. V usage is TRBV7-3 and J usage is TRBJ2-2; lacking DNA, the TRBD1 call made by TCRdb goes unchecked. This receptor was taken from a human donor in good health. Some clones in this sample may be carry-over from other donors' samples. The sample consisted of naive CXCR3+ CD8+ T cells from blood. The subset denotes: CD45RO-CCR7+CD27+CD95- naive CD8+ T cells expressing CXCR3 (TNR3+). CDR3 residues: CASSWDPGPGELFF.